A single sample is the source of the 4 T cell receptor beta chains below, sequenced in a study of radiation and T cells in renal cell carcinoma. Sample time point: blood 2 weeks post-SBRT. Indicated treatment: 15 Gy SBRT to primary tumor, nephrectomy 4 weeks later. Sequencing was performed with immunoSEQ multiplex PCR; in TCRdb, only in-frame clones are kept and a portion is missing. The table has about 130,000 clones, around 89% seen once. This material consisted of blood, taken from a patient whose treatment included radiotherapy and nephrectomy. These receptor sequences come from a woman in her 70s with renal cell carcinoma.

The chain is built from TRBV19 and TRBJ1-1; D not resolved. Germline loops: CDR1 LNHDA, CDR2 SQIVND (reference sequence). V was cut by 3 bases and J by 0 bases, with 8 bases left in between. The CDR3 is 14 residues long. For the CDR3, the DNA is TGTGCCAGTAGTATGGAAAGCTTGAACACTGAAGCTTTCTTT. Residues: CASSMESLNTEAFF.

This CDR3 reads CASSLARNSPLHF. The CDR3 DNA follows: TGTGCCAGCAGCTTAGCGCGGAATTCACCCCTCCACTTT. The rearrangement joins TRBV7-2 to TRBJ1-6; no clear D. Germline values: CDR1 SGHTA, CDR2 FQGNSA. The CDR3 has 13 residues. The germline V and J ends were trimmed by 0 bases and 7 bases, with 4 bases remaining between them.

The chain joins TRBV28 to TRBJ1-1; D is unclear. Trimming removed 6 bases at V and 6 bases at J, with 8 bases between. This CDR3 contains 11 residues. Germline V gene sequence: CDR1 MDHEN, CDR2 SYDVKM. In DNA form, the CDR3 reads TGTGCCAGCAGCCGGACGGCTGAAGCTTTCTTT. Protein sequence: CASSRTAEAFF.

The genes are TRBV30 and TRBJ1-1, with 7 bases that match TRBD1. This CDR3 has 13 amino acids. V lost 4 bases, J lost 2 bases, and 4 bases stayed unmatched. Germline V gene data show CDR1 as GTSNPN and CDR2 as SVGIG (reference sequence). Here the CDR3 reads CAWMRGPNTEAFF. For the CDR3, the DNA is TGTGCCTGGATGAGGGGGCCCAACACTGAAGCTTTCTTT.